The 24 T cell receptor beta chains below all came from one sample that was sequenced in a study of CD8 T cells in ankylosing spondylitis (dated by TCRdb to about 2017). Their specific antigens are unknown. What the study reported, not specific to this receptor: A TCR beta motif made up of several highly homologous amino acid variants appeared to be characteristic of blood from ankylosing spondylitis patients.

The library was made by 5' RACE. TCRdb records Illumina HiSeq 2500 as the sequencer. Using fastp at Q25 and MiXCR, TCRdb reprocessed the public reads and kept productive beta chains. Every entry covers one CDR3 protein and lists the most common genes and DNA from its rows. Here the sample has around 390,000 distinct CDR3 sequences; around 20% occur a single time. The ten largest account for 15% to 20% of the sample. Sequencing used blood, either unsorted or a sorted T cell fraction (not recorded which). The receptor set was obtained from a male donor with ankylosing spondylitis.

In this sample, this clonotype turned up a few times. Written as DNA, the CDR3 is TGCAGTGCCGCCACAGGGGAAGTGAGCATTCAGTACTTC. Protein: CSAATGEVSIQYF. V usage is TRBV20-1 and J usage is TRBJ2-4, with 7 bases aligning to TRBD1. CDR1 is DFQATT and CDR2 is SNEGSKA in the germline V gene (reference sequence). The CDR3 loop spans 13 amino acids. V lost 6 bases to trimming and J lost 9 bases; unmatched junction nucleotides: 11.

The chain joins TRBV28 to TRBJ2-5; 9 nucleotides line up with TRBD2. V was pared by 3 bases and J by 1 base, with 6 bases of the junction left unmatched. From germline, CDR1 is MDHEN and CDR2 SYDVKM. The CDR3 is 16 amino acids. As DNA, the CDR3 is TGTGCCAGCAGTTTTGCCGGGCGGGAGGGCCAAGAGACCCAGTACTTC. It codes for CASSFAGREGQETQYF.

This clonotype showed up just a few times. The rearrangement joins TRBV7-2 to TRBJ2-2; D perhaps matches TRBD2 (5 bases). Germline V gene sequence: CDR1 SGHTA, CDR2 FQGNSA. The CDR3 runs 14 residues. V was clipped by 5 bases and J by 3 bases, with 10 bases between them. CDR3 amino acids: CASSLTKDTGELFF. DNA for the CDR3: TGTGCCAGCAGCCTGACTAAGGACACCGGGGAGCTGTTTTTT.

The chain uses TRBV4-2 and TRBJ1-1; a possible D gene is TRBD1 (5 bases). This CDR3 comprises 14 residues. Germline values: CDR1 LGHNA, CDR2 YNFKEQ. With 4 bases removed from V and 1 base from J, the gap between germline ends came to 10 bases. The CDR3 sequence: CASSRDSSNTEAFF. CDR3 in DNA: TGTGCCAGCAGCCGAGACAGTTCGAACACTGAAGCTTTCTTT.

This clonotype was picked up a small number of times. This rearrangement joins TRBV4-1 to TRBJ2-3; D is unclear. CDR1 is MGHRA and CDR2 is YSYEKL in the germline V gene. The CDR3 runs to 12 residues. Trimming left V 1 base short and J 6 bases short, with 5 bases between. The CDR3 region is CASSQVVDTQYF. The CDR3 nucleotides read TGCGCCAGCAGCCAAGTCGTTGATACGCAGTATTTT.

The rearrangement links TRBV10-3 to TRBJ2-2; TRBD2 matches 9 bases. The CDR3 totals 15 residues. Germline values: CDR1 ENHRY, CDR2 SYGVKD. V shed 6 bases and J 7 bases; nucleotides not matched to a gene: 9. CDR3 sequence reads: CAISAQREESGELFF. CDR3 nucleotides: TGTGCCATCAGCGCTCAGCGGGAGGAGAGCGGGGAGCTGTTTTTT.

This clonotype occurred a few times. The J gene is TRBJ1-2, the V gene TRBV29-1; D possibly corresponds to TRBD1 (6 bases). The CDR3 consists of 15 residues. The germline V gene encodes CDR1 SQVTM and CDR2 ANQGSEA. Trimming stripped 6 bases from V and 3 bases from J, with 20 bases between. The CDR3 here is CSVRISGGLDYGYTF. The CDR3 DNA sequence: TGCAGCGTACGGATATCCGGGGGCCTGGACTATGGCTACACCTTC.

This clonotype was found a few times. The chain is built from TRBV28 and TRBJ2-7; D unresolved. With 6 bases removed from V and 4 bases from J, the gap between germline ends came to 13 bases. The CDR3 length is 13 residues. Germline lookup yields CDR1 MDHEN and CDR2 SYDVKM. The CDR3 nucleotides are TGTGCCAGCAGCTCTGGCCCTTGGTACGAGCAGTACTTC. Its protein is CASSSGPWYEQYF.

The gene calls are TRBV5-1 and TRBJ2-3; D perhaps matches TRBD2 (7 bases). The CDR3 runs 16 residues. V lost 0 bases and J lost 4, with 15 bases in between. CDR1 is SGHRS, CDR2 YFSETQ, per germline. For the CDR3, the DNA is TGCGCCAGCAGCTTGGCGGGGGCGGGAGTCCCAGATACGCAGTATTTT. This translates into CASSLAGAGVPDTQYF.

This clonotype occurred a few times. V is TRBV20-1 and J is TRBJ1-6; D is perhaps TRBD1 (6 bases). V was pared by 8 bases and J by 7 bases, with 18 bases between. Looked up from germline, CDR1 is DFQATT and CDR2 is SNEGSKA (reference sequence). This CDR3 spans 14 amino acids. The chain's CDR3 is CSSNGGQVNSPLHF. CDR3 in DNA: TGCAGTTCCAACGGGGGCCAGGTCAATTCACCCCTCCACTTT.

The V and J genes are TRBV20-1 and TRBJ2-7; no reliable D call. V dropped 3 bases and J dropped 7 bases, with 7 bases sitting between them. The germline gives CDR1 DFQATT, CDR2 SNEGSKA (reference sequence). This CDR3 contains 10 residues. The DNA for the CDR3 is TGCAGTGCTAGTTTTCATGAGCAGTACTTC. This encodes CSASFHEQYF.

The V call is TRBV30, the J call TRBJ2-7; tentative D call: TRBD1 (6 bases). V lost 6 bases and J 1 base, leaving 7 bases between the germline ends. There are 11 residues in the CDR3. CDR1 is GTSNPN and CDR2 is SVGIG in the germline V gene (reference sequence). The CDR3 bases are TGTGCCTGTACAGGGTCCTACGAGCAGTACTTC. This translates into CACTGSYEQYF.

This clonotype was found a few times. V gene TRBV10-3 combines with J gene TRBJ2-7; 11 bases align to TRBD2. This CDR3 has 14 amino acids. Per the germline V gene, CDR1 is ENHRY and CDR2 is SYGVKD. V lost 5 bases to trimming and J lost 3 bases; unmatched junction nucleotides: 3. CDR3 region: CAISTLAGVYEQYF. CDR3 in DNA: TGTGCCATCAGTACACTAGCGGGAGTCTACGAGCAGTACTTC.

The sample holds a few counts of this clonotype. V is TRBV3-1 and J is TRBJ2-3; 14 nucleotides match TRBD2. V was clipped by 2 bases and J by 2 bases; unmatched bases: 6. This CDR3 contains 18 residues. Per the germline V gene, CDR1 is LGHDT and CDR2 is YNNKEL (reference sequence). As DNA, the CDR3 is TGTGCCAGCAGCCAATCCGGGACTAGCGGGAGAGTCACAGATACGCAGTATTTT. This gives the protein CASSQSGTSGRVTDTQYF.

This chain joins TRBV29-1 and TRBJ1-2; D perhaps matches TRBD1 (6 bases). The V gene lost 8 bases and the J gene lost 6 bases, with 19 bases spanning the gap. From germline, CDR1 is SQVTM and CDR2 ANQGSEA. CDR3 length: 13 residues. The CDR3 bases are TGCAGCTCAGTGGCCGGCCAGGGGAATGGCTACACCTTC. It encodes CSSVAGQGNGYTF.

The rearrangement uses TRBV5-1 and TRBJ2-2, with 8 bases lining up with TRBD1. After removal of 4 bases from V and 7 bases from J, the junction contained 9 bases not matched to a gene. The CDR3 spans 15 residues. Germline V lookup: CDR1 SGHRS, CDR2 YFSETQ. In DNA, the CDR3 is TGCGCCAGCAGCACCGGACAGGGAAGCGTCGGGGAGCTGTTTTTT. It codes for CASSTGQGSVGELFF.

This clonotype appeared a few times. The chain recombines TRBV3-1 with TRBJ2-1, with TRBD2 matching 8 bases. The CDR3 is 14 amino acids. CDR1 is LGHDT, CDR2 YNNKEL, per germline (reference sequence). The trim removed 4 bases at V and 6 bases at J, leaving 5 bases unmatched. DNA for the CDR3: TGTGCCAGCAGCCCCGGGACTAGTAGCAATGAGCAGTTCTTC. Encoded protein: CASSPGTSSNEQFF.

Only a few counts were recorded for this clonotype. The J gene is TRBJ2-3, the V gene TRBV6-1, with 10 bases lining up with TRBD2. The CDR3 consists of 18 residues. V trimming: 7 bases; J trimming: 1 base; junction bases outside the gene matches: 14. Germline V gene data show CDR1 as MNHNS and CDR2 as SASEGT. The CDR3 nucleotides are TGTGCCAGCACCAGGACTAGCGGCAGTGTCGGGGGCACAGATACGCAGTATTTT. This codes for CASTRTSGSVGGTDTQYF.

This chain uses TRBV10-3 with TRBJ2-1; possibly TRBD2 for D (6 bases). The CDR3 length is 16 residues. V lost 0 bases to trimming and J lost 6 bases, with 15 bases between them. Germline loops: CDR1 ENHRY, CDR2 SYGVKD. In DNA form, the CDR3 reads TGTGCCATCAGTGAGTCGAGCGGGCGAAGGGTCAATGAGCAGTTCTTC. This translates into CAISESSGRRVNEQFF.

This clonotype came up a few times. This sequence joins TRBV29-1 and TRBJ2-3, with 8 bases identical to TRBD1. Losses at the gene ends were 4 bases for V and 2 bases for J; bases not matched to a gene: 5. Per the germline V gene, CDR1 is SQVTM and CDR2 is ANQGSEA. This CDR3 spans 14 amino acids. The CDR3 reads CSVVDRGNTDTQYF. The CDR3 DNA follows: TGCAGCGTTGTTGACAGGGGTAACACAGATACGCAGTATTTT.

This sequence joins TRBV9 and TRBJ2-1; 7 bases line up with TRBD1. Germline CDR1 reads SGDLS; CDR2 reads YYNGEE. The ends lost 0 bases at V and 5 bases at J; junction bases unmatched: 5. This CDR3 is 15 amino acids long. The CDR3 protein is CASSVVKGGNNEQFF. Here the CDR3 DNA reads TGTGCCAGCAGCGTAGTTAAAGGGGGCAACAATGAGCAGTTCTTC. The full variable domain, in which reference TRBV9 and TRBJ2-1 provide the parts outside the CDR3, is DSGVTQTPKHLITATGQRVTLRCSPRSGDLSVYWYQQSLDQGLQFLIQYYNGEERAKGNILERFSAQQFPDLHSELNLSSLELGDSALYFCASSVVKGGNNEQFFGPGTRLTVL.

The chain has TRBV12-3 or TRBV12-4 and TRBJ2-7; TRBD2 is a possible D gene (5 bases). Trimming took 4 bases from V and 7 from J, leaving 11 bases between them. This CDR3 is built from 12 residues. This CDR3 is CASSSGFREQYF. The CDR3, as DNA: TGTGCCAGCAGTTCGGGGTTCCGTGAGCAGTACTTC.

This clonotype turned up a few times. The chain is built from TRBV11-2 and TRBJ2-1; TRBD2 matches 8 bases. Germline trimming cut 5 bases from V and 5 bases from J; bases unmatched to any gene: 8. The CDR3 has 15 amino acids. From germline, CDR1 is SGHAT and CDR2 FQNNGV. The CDR3 sequence is CASSPLGGAHNEQFF. The DNA of the CDR3 is TGTGCCAGCAGCCCCCTCGGGGGGGCGCACAATGAGCAGTTCTTC.

The J gene is TRBJ2-5, the V gene TRBV25-1; possibly TRBD2 for D (5 bases). Per germline, CDR1 MGHDK and CDR2 SYGVNS. The CDR3 length is 13 residues. V gave up 8 bases and J gave up 1 base, with 11 bases separating them. CDR3 sequence reads: CASGGWVQETQYF. The CDR3 coding sequence is TGTGCCAGCGGAGGTTGGGTCCAAGAGACCCAGTACTTC.